Below, 6 T cell receptor beta chains from the same sample are listed, as sequenced in a study of human T cells and chemical hapten exposure. TCRdb redid the calling of the RACE reads with MiXCR, one entry per CDR3 protein. The table shows a few hundred thousand distinct CDR3 sequences, with approximately 5.1% occurring only once. Time point of the sample: patch test 1, 2 weeks after DPC sensitization. The treatment here: therapeutic diphenylcyclopropenone sensitization with weekly scalp DPC. Sequencing used whole blood, obtained in connection with sensitization to the hapten diphenylcyclopropenone (DPC). Receptors originate from a woman aged 45-65 years with alopecia areata. Some clones in this sample may be carry-over from other donors' samples.

This clonotype was recorded many times. V gene TRBV2 combines with J gene TRBJ2-2; D perhaps matches TRBD2 (6 bases). CDR1 and CDR2 from the germline V gene are SNHLY and FYNNEI. Between the trimmed V and J ends, which lost 4 bases and 5 bases, there was a span of 14 bases. The CDR3 has 15 amino acids. This chain's CDR3 is CASSARETSTGELFF. Here the CDR3 DNA reads TGTGCCAGCAGTGCCCGGGAGACTTCGACCGGGGAGCTGTTTTTT.

This clonotype was counted at least ten times. The chain couples TRBV6-6 to TRBJ2-7, with TRBD2 identical over 13 bases. This CDR3 comprises 16 residues. Germline lookup yields CDR1 MNHNY and CDR2 SVGAGI (reference sequence). After removal of 6 bases from V and 6 bases from J, the junction contained 11 bases not matched to a gene. CDR3 in amino acids: CASSPPTSGRATEQYF. DNA for the CDR3: TGTGCCAGCAGCCCCCCTACTAGCGGGAGGGCTACCGAGCAGTACTTC.

This chain uses TRBV7-9 with TRBJ2-3, with D uncertain. CDR1 and CDR2 from the germline V gene are SEHNR and FQNEAQ (reference sequence). The CDR3 has 14 amino acids. Trimming removed 5 bases at V and 3 bases at J, with 12 bases between. Here the CDR3 reads CASSLSRTTDTQYF. For the CDR3, the DNA is TGTGCCAGCAGCCTCTCCCGGACGACAGATACGCAGTATTTT.

This clonotype was observed at least ten times. The chain carries TRBV2 and TRBJ1-1; D is possibly TRBD1 (5 bases). Germline-derived CDR1 and CDR2 are SNHLY and FYNNEI. This CDR3 comprises 14 residues. V dropped 2 bases and J dropped 4 bases, with 11 bases sitting between them. The CDR3: CASSEMAGLTEAFF. The CDR3 region has the DNA TGTGCCAGCAGTGAAATGGCAGGGCTCACTGAAGCTTTCTTT.

This chain uses TRBV5-1 with TRBJ2-3; TRBD2 matches 9 bases. With 4 bases clipped from V and 6 bases from J, the junction kept 12 bases outside the gene matches. This CDR3 has 16 residues. Germline CDR1 is SGHRS and CDR2 is YFSETQ. The CDR3 DNA is TGCGCCAGCAGCAAAGGCGTAGCGGGGGCAGGGGATACGCAGTATTTT. Encoded protein: CASSKGVAGAGDTQYF.

This clonotype was seen more than once but under ten times. The chain links TRBV7-2 to TRBJ1-5; D unresolved. V lost 1 base, J lost 2 bases, and 18 bases lay in between. This CDR3 comprises 18 residues. Germline V gives CDR1 SGHTA, CDR2 FQGNSA. As DNA, the CDR3 is TGTGCCAGCAGCTTAGAGGTTTTCGCTCGGCCTGGCAATCAGCCCCAGCATTTT. It specifies CASSLEVFARPGNQPQHF. The full variable domain, rest sourced from reference TRBV7-2 and TRBJ1-5, is GAGVSQSPSNKVTEKGKDVELRCDPISGHTALYWYRQSLGQGLEFLIYFQGNSAPDKSGLPSDRFSAERTGGSVSTLTIQRTQQEDSAVYLCASSLEVFARPGNQPQHFGDGTRLSIL.